This T cell receptor beta chain comes out of a study of T cells after yellow fever vaccination. Across the whole study: Fractions with few cells were prepared using SMART-Seq v4 Ultra Low Input. Findings and limits, study-wide: Boosting was followed by the reappearance of most primary-vaccination clones (around 96% CD4, about 90% CD8). The study noted that FACS-sorted repertoires could contain abundant clonotypes contaminating from the bulk population.

TCRdb reanalysed the 5' RACE reads using MiXCR and keeps one entry per CDR3 protein. Among 250,000 or so distinct CDR3 sequences listed, 3.6% were seen once. The V and J ends lost 2 bases and 8 bases respectively, with 12 bases between them. The CDR3 is 13 amino acids. The sample holds many counts of this clonotype. Its antigen is undetermined. The material sequenced was PBMCs, taken 15 days after the yellow fever booster vaccination. The source of this sequence is a man between 18 and 29 years old who received the YFV17D yellow fever vaccine. The chain has TRBV12-3 or TRBV12-4 and TRBJ1-2, with D perhaps matching TRBD1 (5 bases). CDR3 nucleotides: TGTGCCAGCAGTTTACACGGGGGTGGCGGCTACACCTTC. This gives the protein CASSLHGGGGYTF.